This T cell receptor beta chain was documented in a study of vaccination effects on CD4 cells after COVID-19. The wider study: Each participant was given two doses of one vaccine (BNT162b2 or mRNA-1273).

Study observations and caveats: Infection- and vaccine-induced clones contracted markedly late after vaccination.

Sequencing was performed with immunoSEQ multiplex PCR; in TCRdb, only in-frame clones are kept and a portion is missing. The sample records under 50,000 clones, more than 65% being singletons. J was trimmed by 2 bases and V by 5 bases; bases with no gene match: 3. The germline CDR1 and CDR2 sequences are SNHLY and FYNNEI. The CDR3 runs 15 residues. Cells that had been cultured for 10 days were the source of isolated CD4+ T cells. Nucleocapsid antibody tests were negative, and the vaccine recipients had no prior SARS-CoV-2 infection. Days 3 and 7 saw half the medium replaced with IL-2 medium. About this clone itself: Its antigen is currently unknown.

This specimen was CD4+ T cells from PBMCs cultured without peptide, taken before COVID-19 vaccination. The TCR originated in a human donor who received a COVID-19 vaccine. The chain combines TRBV2 with TRBJ2-6, with 7 bases matching TRBD1. The CDR3 is CASSLTGAGANVLTF. In DNA form, the CDR3 reads TGTGCCAGCAGTCTTACAGGGGCTGGGGCCAACGTCCTGACTTTC.